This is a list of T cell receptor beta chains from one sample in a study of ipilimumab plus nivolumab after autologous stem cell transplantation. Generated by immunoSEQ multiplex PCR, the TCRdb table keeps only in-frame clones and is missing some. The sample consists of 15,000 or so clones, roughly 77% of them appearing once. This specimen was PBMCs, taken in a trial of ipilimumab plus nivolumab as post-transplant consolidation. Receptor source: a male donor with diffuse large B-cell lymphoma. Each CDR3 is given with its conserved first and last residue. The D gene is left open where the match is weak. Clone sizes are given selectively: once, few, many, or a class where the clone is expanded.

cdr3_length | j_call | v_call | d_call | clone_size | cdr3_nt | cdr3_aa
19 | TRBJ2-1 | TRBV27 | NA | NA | TGTGCCAGCAGTTCCCTCACCCGGCTAAGTCGTTACCCCTACAATGAGCAGTTCTTC | CASSSLTRLSRYPYNEQFF
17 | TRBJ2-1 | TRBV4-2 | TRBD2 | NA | TGTGCCAGCAGCCAAGATCGGGGGGGAGTACGCTACAATGAGCAGTTCTTC | CASSQDRGGVRYNEQFF
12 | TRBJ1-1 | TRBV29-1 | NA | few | TGCAGCGTTACAGGGTATAACACTGAAGCTTTCTTT | CSVTGYNTEAFF
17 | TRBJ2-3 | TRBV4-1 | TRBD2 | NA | TGCGCCAGCAGCCAAGACCCAGCGGGGGGGCCTTCAGATACGCAGTATTTT | CASSQDPAGGPSDTQYF
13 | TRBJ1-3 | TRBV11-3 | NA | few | TGTGCCAGCAGCTTAGAGTCTGGAAACACCATATATTTT | CASSLESGNTIYF
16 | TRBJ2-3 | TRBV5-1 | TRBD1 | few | TGCGCCAGCAGGATACAGGGGGAGCATGGCACAGATACGCAGTATTTT | CASRIQGEHGTDTQYF
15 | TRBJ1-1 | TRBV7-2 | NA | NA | TGTGCCAGCAGTCTAAAGACAGGCGTCGGGGGGGGAGCTTTCTTT | CASSLKTGVGGGAFF
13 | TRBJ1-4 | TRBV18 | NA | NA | TGTGCCAGCTCACGACAGTCTAATGAAAAACTGTTTTTT | CASSRQSNEKLFF
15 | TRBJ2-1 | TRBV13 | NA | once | TGTGCCAGCAGGTACGGATTGACTAGTTTGGATAGAGAGTTCTTC | CASRYGLTSLDREFF
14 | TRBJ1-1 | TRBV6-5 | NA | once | TGTGCCAGCAGTTACCTCGCAGAGAACACTGAAGCTTTCTTT | CASSYLAENTEAFF
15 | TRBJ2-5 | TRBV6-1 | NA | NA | TGTGCCAGCAGCCCCGGGACGCAAATCCAAGAGACCCAGTACTTC | CASSPGTQIQETQYF
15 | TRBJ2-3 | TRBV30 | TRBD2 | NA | TGTGCCTGGGGACGGGGACTAGCCGAAATAGATACGCAGTATTTT | CAWGRGLAEIDTQYF
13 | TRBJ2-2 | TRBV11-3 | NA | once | TGTGCCAGCAGCCTCTATAACACCGGGGAGCTGTTTTTT | CASSLYNTGELFF
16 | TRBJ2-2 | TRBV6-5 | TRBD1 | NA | TGTGCCAGCAGTTACTCGGGACAGGTTAACACCGGGGAGCTGTTTTTT | CASSYSGQVNTGELFF
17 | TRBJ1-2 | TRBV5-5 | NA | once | TGTGCCAGCAGCTTGAGGTCCTTACAGGGAGGTAACTATGGCTACACCTTC | CASSLRSLQGGNYGYTF
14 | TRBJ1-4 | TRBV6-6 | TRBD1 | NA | TGTGCCAGCAGTTTCAGGACAGGGGTTGAAAAACTGTTTTTT | CASSFRTGVEKLFF
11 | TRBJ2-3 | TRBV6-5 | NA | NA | TGTGCCAGCAGTTCTCTATCTACGCAGTATTTT | CASSSLSTQYF
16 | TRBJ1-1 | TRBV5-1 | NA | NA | TGCGCCAGCAGCCCCGTACGGCAGCTTGCAAACACTGAAGCTTTCTTT | CASSPVRQLANTEAFF
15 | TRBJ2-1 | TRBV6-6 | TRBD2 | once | TGTGCCAGCAGTTACTTGGGACTAGTAGGGAATGAGCAGTTCTTC | CASSYLGLVGNEQFF
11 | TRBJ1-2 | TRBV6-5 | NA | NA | TGTGCCAGCAGTTGGGTCGGTGGCTACACCTTC | CASSWVGGYTF
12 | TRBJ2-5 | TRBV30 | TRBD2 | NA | TGTGCCTGGAACGGGGGGAGTGAGACCCAGTACTTC | CAWNGGSETQYF